These 3 T cell receptor beta chains were all obtained from the same sample, sequenced in a study of blood T cells in healthy people across ages. A J-beta primer mix and a sample-barcoded 5' primer were used in a second PCR of about 7 to 12 cycles. MiXCR was run by TCRdb on the 5' RACE reads, yielding one entry per CDR3 protein. The sample holds about 970,000 distinct CDR3 sequences, roughly half seen once. The sequencing sample was made of blood. These receptors were taken from a woman in her sixties or seventies in good health.

In its sample, this clonotype was seen a few times. The rearrangement joins TRBV20-1 to TRBJ2-7, with 7 bases lining up with TRBD2. CDR1 is DFQATT, CDR2 SNEGSKA, per germline (reference sequence). This CDR3 comprises 15 residues. J lost 3 bases, V lost 0 bases, and 8 bases had no gene match. The CDR3 DNA follows: TGCAGTGCTAGAGATGAGGCTAGCGGCTTCTACGAGCAGTACTTC. Translated: CSARDEASGFYEQYF.

This chain links TRBV4-1 with TRBJ2-1; D gene ambiguous. This CDR3 spans 16 amino acids. The germline CDR1 and CDR2 sequences are MGHRA and YSYEKL. Trimming removed 0 bases from V and 4 bases from J, with 13 bases in between. CDR3 sequence reads: CASSQDRPSRYNEQFF. The CDR3, as DNA: TGCGCCAGCAGCCAAGATCGACCGAGCAGGTACAATGAGCAGTTCTTC.

The V and J genes are TRBV30 and TRBJ2-2; 7 bases are a match to TRBD1. CDR3 length: 12 residues. Germline CDR1 reads GTSNPN; CDR2 reads SVGIG (reference sequence). The J segment lost 5 bases and the V segment lost 4 bases, leaving 1 base of the junction unmatched. The CDR3 sequence: CAWTGGTGELFF. The DNA for the CDR3 is TGTGCCTGGACAGGGGGAACCGGGGAGCTGTTTTTT. Combining the CDR3 with reference TRBV30 and TRBJ2-2 gives the whole variable domain SQTIHQWPATLVQPVGSPLSLECTVEGTSNPNLYWYRQAAGRGLQLLFYSVGIGQISSEVPQNLSASRPQDRQFILSSKKLLLSDSGFYLCAWTGGTGELFFGEGSRLTVL.